The rows below give T cell receptor beta chains drawn from one sample of a study of Ad26.COV2.S vaccination and SARS-CoV-2 variants. Clones were sequenced by immunoSEQ multiplex PCR, and TCRdb holds only the in-frame ones, with some missing. The sample lists 350,000 to 400,000 clones; about 85% were seen once. The sequences come from peripheral blood, collected in a trial of Ad26.COV2.S vaccine versus placebo. These receptors came from a person between 18 and 60 years old who received the Ad26.COV2.S COVID-19 vaccine or a placebo. The CDR3 runs from the conserved cysteine through the conserved F or W. A D gene is named only where the DNA matches it firmly. Where a row states a size, it is once, few, many or the class of an expanded clone; other rows omit it.

D: -; J: TRBJ1-5; V: TRBV20-1; length: 14; size: -; DNA: TGCAGTGCTAGTTATACAGGGAGGAATCAGCCCCAGCATTTT; CDR3: CSASYTGRNQPQHF
D: TRBD1; J: TRBJ1-1; V: TRBV7-9; length: 16; size: -; DNA: TGTGCCAGCAGCTTAGGACAGGGGGTAAAGAACACTGAAGCTTTCTTT; CDR3: CASSLGQGVKNTEAFF
D: -; J: TRBJ2-4; V: TRBV6-5; length: 15; size: -; DNA: TGTGCCAGCAGCCTGAGGGGGGAAGCCAAAAACATTCAGTACTTC; CDR3: CASSLRGEAKNIQYF
D: -; J: TRBJ1-2; V: TRBV5-1; length: 14; size: -; DNA: TGCGCCAGCAGCTTGGTAGAGGGGGGTGATGGCTACACCTTC; CDR3: CASSLVEGGDGYTF
D: -; J: TRBJ2-3; V: TRBV7-8; length: 18; size: -; DNA: TGTGCCAGCAGCTTAGGTTGGTACTCAGGATCCAGCACAGATACGCAGTATTTT; CDR3: CASSLGWYSGSSTDTQYF
D: -; J: TRBJ1-2; V: TRBV3-1/TRBV3-2; length: 14; size: -; DNA: TGTGCCAGCAGCCAAGGACCCGAAAGCGATGGCTACACCTTC; CDR3: CASSQGPESDGYTF
D: -; J: TRBJ2-3; V: TRBV6-5; length: 12; size: -; DNA: TGTGCCAGCAGTAGCGGTCCAGATACGCAGTATTTT; CDR3: CASSSGPDTQYF
D: -; J: TRBJ1-1; V: TRBV29-1; length: 12; size: -; DNA: TGCAGCGTTTATTCGGGGAACACTGAAGCTTTCTTT; CDR3: CSVYSGNTEAFF
D: -; J: TRBJ1-1; V: TRBV20-1; length: 12; size: -; DNA: TGCAGTGCTAGTCAGCAGGGGTACGTGGCTTTCTTT; CDR3: CSASQQGYVAFF
D: TRBD1; J: TRBJ2-5; V: TRBV5-4; length: 16; size: -; DNA: TGTGCCAGCAGCTTGTCGTTGGACAGGTGGCAAGAGACCCAGTACTTC; CDR3: CASSLSLDRWQETQYF
D: -; J: TRBJ1-5; V: TRBV2; length: 16; size: -; DNA: TGTGCCAGCACCTCCCGGCAGGGTGATAGCAATCAGCCCCAGCATTTT; CDR3: CASTSRQGDSNQPQHF
D: TRBD1; J: TRBJ2-7; V: TRBV7-2; length: 15; size: -; DNA: TGTGCCAGCAGCCTTTCAACGGACAGGCCCTACGAGCAGTACTTC; CDR3: CASSLSTDRPYEQYF
D: TRBD1; J: TRBJ1-2; V: TRBV27; length: 15; size: -; DNA: TGTGCCAGCAGTTGGGGACAGGGAGAGAGGGGTGGCTACACCTTC; CDR3: CASSWGQGERGGYTF
D: -; J: TRBJ2-7; V: TRBV30; length: 14; size: -; DNA: TGTGCCTGGAGACCGGGACCATTCTCCTACGAGCAGTACTTC; CDR3: CAWRPGPFSYEQYF
D: -; J: TRBJ2-2; V: TRBV28; length: 15; size: -; DNA: TGTGCCAGCAGTTTTCGGGGGGCTTACACCGGGGAGCTGTTTTTT; CDR3: CASSFRGAYTGELFF
D: TRBD1; J: TRBJ1-4; V: TRBV29-1; length: 13; size: once; DNA: TGCAGCGTTGAGGGACAGGGTTCTGAAAAACTGTTTTTT; CDR3: CSVEGQGSEKLFF
D: -; J: TRBJ1-2; V: TRBV7-2; length: 12; size: -; DNA: TGTGCCAGCAGCTTAGCCTCCCATACGAGCACCTTC; CDR3: CASSLASHTSTF
D: -; J: TRBJ2-5; V: TRBV6-5; length: 15; size: -; DNA: TGTGCCAGCAGCCGACGTGGGGGGTGGAAAGAGACCCAGTACTTC; CDR3: CASSRRGGWKETQYF
D: TRBD2; J: TRBJ2-7; V: TRBV5-1; length: 18; size: -; DNA: TGCGCCAGCAGCCCGGGACTAGCGGGGGAGGCGGGTTCCTACGAGCAGTACTTC; CDR3: CASSPGLAGEAGSYEQYF
D: -; J: TRBJ1-2; V: TRBV5-4; length: 19; size: -; DNA: TGTGCCAGCAGCTTGGCCAATCGGGCAGGGGATGGCCTTAACTATGGCTACACCTTC; CDR3: CASSLANRAGDGLNYGYTF
D: -; J: TRBJ2-6; V: TRBV5-8; length: 15; size: -; DNA: TGTGCCAGCAGCTTGTGGGCTGCTGGGGCCAACGTCCTGACTTTC; CDR3: CASSLWAAGANVLTF
D: -; J: TRBJ2-7; V: TRBV19; length: 15; size: -; DNA: TGTGCCAGTAGTATAGTATTGGCCAGTCACTACGAGCAGTACTTC; CDR3: CASSIVLASHYEQYF
D: -; J: TRBJ2-5; V: TRBV5-5; length: 13; size: -; DNA: TGTGCCAGCAGCTTAGGGGTGGGGGAGACCCAGTACTTC; CDR3: CASSLGVGETQYF
D: TRBD1; J: TRBJ1-2; V: TRBV3-1/TRBV3-2; length: 15; size: -; DNA: TGTGCCAGCAGCCTGCACAGGGGGGTGGGATATGGCTACACCTTC; CDR3: CASSLHRGVGYGYTF
D: TRBD1; J: TRBJ2-1; V: TRBV30; length: 15; size: -; DNA: TGTGCCTGGAGTCGTCTACAGGGGGCAGAGGGTGAGCAGTTCTTC; CDR3: CAWSRLQGAEGEQFF
D: -; J: TRBJ1-2; V: TRBV5-4; length: 14; size: -; DNA: TGTGCCAGCAGCCCCTCGGGGTTAAGCTATGGCTACACCTTC; CDR3: CASSPSGLSYGYTF
D: -; J: TRBJ2-5; V: TRBV2; length: 17; size: -; DNA: TGTGCCAGCAGTGAAAGAGACCACAGGGTCTTCGTCGAGACCCAGTACTTC; CDR3: CASSERDHRVFVETQYF
D: -; J: TRBJ1-1; V: TRBV4-3; length: 15; size: -; DNA: TGCGCCAGCAGCCAAAATACCCAGTCGAACACTGAAGCTTTCTTT; CDR3: CASSQNTQSNTEAFF
D: -; J: TRBJ2-1; V: TRBV7-7; length: 15; size: few; DNA: TGTGCCAGCAGCCCCCGGGGGAGCTCCTACAATGAGCAGTTCTTC; CDR3: CASSPRGSSYNEQFF
D: -; J: TRBJ1-3; V: TRBV4-3; length: 15; size: -; DNA: TGCGCCAGCAGCCAAGATCACACAGCTGGAAACACCATATATTTT; CDR3: CASSQDHTAGNTIYF
D: TRBD2; J: TRBJ2-5; V: TRBV7-2; length: 14; size: -; DNA: TGTGCCAGCAGCTTAGCTAGCGGGGGAAAGACCCAGTACTTC; CDR3: CASSLASGGKTQYF
D: -; J: TRBJ2-2; V: TRBV5-1; length: 15; size: few; DNA: TGCGCCAGCAGCTTGGAGCAGGGTTGGACCGGGGAGCTGTTTTTT; CDR3: CASSLEQGWTGELFF
D: TRBD1; J: TRBJ1-4; V: TRBV5-6; length: 17; size: -; DNA: TGTGCCAGCAGCTTTCGCCGTTGGACAGGGCGTAACGAAAAACTGTTTTTT; CDR3: CASSFRRWTGRNEKLFF
D: TRBD1; J: TRBJ1-2; V: TRBV12-3/TRBV12-4; length: 13; size: -; DNA: TGTGCCAGCAGCTTCGACAGGGACTATGGCTACACCTTC; CDR3: CASSFDRDYGYTF
D: -; J: TRBJ2-1; V: TRBV19; length: 14; size: -; DNA: TGTGCCAGTCATCCCGGGACCGCTAACAATGAGCAGTTCTTC; CDR3: CASHPGTANNEQFF
D: -; J: TRBJ1-3; V: TRBV29-1; length: 12; size: -; DNA: TGCAGCGTTGAAGCTAGGGGAAACACCATATATTTT; CDR3: CSVEARGNTIYF
D: -; J: TRBJ2-5; V: TRBV7-2; length: 13; size: -; DNA: TGTGCCAGCAGCCCCGGACATCCAGAGACCCAGTACTTC; CDR3: CASSPGHPETQYF
D: -; J: TRBJ2-7; V: TRBV2; length: 12; size: -; DNA: TGTGCCAGCAGCCTTGAGGCGGACGAGCAGTACTTC; CDR3: CASSLEADEQYF
D: TRBD1; J: TRBJ1-2; V: TRBV5-6; length: 18; size: -; DNA: TGTGCCAGCAGCTCGATCGGACAGGGGGTGGGTAAATTCTACGGCTACACCTTC; CDR3: CASSSIGQGVGKFYGYTF
D: TRBD1; J: TRBJ2-3; V: TRBV18; length: 18; size: -; DNA: TGTGCCAGCTCACCATTAGTCCCGGGACAGGGGAGGACAGATACGCAGTATTTT; CDR3: CASSPLVPGQGRTDTQYF
D: -; J: TRBJ2-5; V: TRBV19; length: 13; size: once; DNA: TGTGCCAGTAGCACGAAACTCTTAGGGACCCAGTACTTC; CDR3: CASSTKLLGTQYF
D: -; J: TRBJ1-4; V: TRBV6-2/TRBV6-3; length: 15; size: -; DNA: TGTGCCAGCAGTCCGGACAGTGCAACTAATGAAAAACTGTTTTTT; CDR3: CASSPDSATNEKLFF
D: -; J: TRBJ2-2; V: TRBV6-5; length: 16; size: -; DNA: TGTGCCAGCAGTTACTCGCCGGACACCAACACCGGGGAGCTGTTTTTT; CDR3: CASSYSPDTNTGELFF
D: -; J: TRBJ2-7; V: TRBV21-1; length: 15; size: -; DNA: TGTGCCAGCAGCCTGGGGGACGGCAGCTCCTACGAGCAGTACTTC; CDR3: CASSLGDGSSYEQYF
D: -; J: TRBJ2-3; V: TRBV5-1; length: 17; size: -; DNA: TGCGCCAGCAGCCCCTCTGGTAGGAGGGCTAGCACAGATACGCAGTATTTT; CDR3: CASSPSGRRASTDTQYF
D: -; J: TRBJ1-1; V: TRBV2; length: 10; size: -; DNA: TGTGCCAGCAGTCCTACTGAAGCTTTCTTT; CDR3: CASSPTEAFF
D: -; J: TRBJ2-7; V: TRBV5-1; length: 13; size: -; DNA: TGCGCCAGCAGCACCGACACCACCTACGAGCAGTACTTC; CDR3: CASSTDTTYEQYF
D: -; J: TRBJ1-2; V: TRBV12-3/TRBV12-4; length: 13; size: -; DNA: TGTGCCAGCAGTTTCTCAGGGGAAGCTGGCTACACCTTC; CDR3: CASSFSGEAGYTF
D: -; J: TRBJ1-5; V: TRBV10-2; length: 15; size: -; DNA: TGCGCCAGCAGTGAGTCATCCGGGAGAGGTCAGCCCCAGCATTTT; CDR3: CASSESSGRGQPQHF
D: -; J: TRBJ1-4; V: TRBV4-1; length: 14; size: few; DNA: TGCGCCAGCAGTCCAGCGGGGGCGGATGAAAAACTGTTTTTT; CDR3: CASSPAGADEKLFF
D: -; J: TRBJ1-1; V: TRBV24-1; length: 13; size: -; DNA: TGTGCCACCAGTGATGTTAGGAACACTGAAGCTTTCTTT; CDR3: CATSDVRNTEAFF